This TCR beta chain emerged from a study of T cells in localized non-small cell lung cancer. Findings and limits, study-wide: Within adjacent lung there appeared a median 57 of the top 100 tumor clones. Adjacent uninvolved lung had the highest clonality, suggesting focused antigen responses.

Profiled with immunoSEQ multiplex PCR; TCRdb holds only in-frame clones, not every one. The sample contains 70,000 to 80,000 clones, about 88% of which appear only once. For this clone: Antigen: not known.

The sequenced sample was peripheral blood, obtained before any cancer treatment. The sequence derives from a woman aged 35 to 75 with stage I squamous cell lung carcinoma.

CDR3 protein: CASSLRDRYTEAFF. CDR3 DNA sequence: TGCGCCAGCAGCCTCCGGGACAGGTACACTGAAGCTTTCTTT. The gene calls are TRBV5-1 and TRBJ1-1; 8 nucleotides line up with TRBD1. With 4 bases clipped from V and 3 bases from J, the junction kept 5 bases outside the gene matches. Germline V gene data show CDR1 as SGHRS and CDR2 as YFSETQ. This CDR3 region has 14 residues.